This entry lists 8 T cell receptor beta chains sequenced from one sample in a study of blood T cell repertoires in COVID-19. Clones were read by immunoSEQ multiplex PCR, and TCRdb kept only the in-frame ones, dropping some. Of 200,000 to 250,000 clones in the sample, 70% to 90% are singletons; the top ten hold 10%. Sequencing was performed on peripheral blood. Every receptor here comes from a woman at least 80 years old with acute or convalescent COVID-19.

The gene calls are TRBV19 and TRBJ2-5, with a weak D call TRBD1 (5 bases). The germline V and J ends were trimmed by 5 bases and 2 bases, with 12 bases remaining between them. Germline V lookup: CDR1 LNHDA, CDR2 SQIVND (reference sequence). The CDR3 covers 14 residues. CDR3 coding DNA: TGTGCCAGTAGTTGGGGAAGGGGTCAAGAGACCCAGTACTTC. Protein: CASSWGRGQETQYF.

V and J are TRBV19 and TRBJ1-6; 7 bases fit TRBD1. CDR1 is LNHDA and CDR2 is SQIVND in the germline V gene (reference sequence). The trim removed 4 bases at V and 9 bases at J, leaving 9 bases unmatched. The CDR3 length is 15 residues. CDR3 loop: CASSTVTGLGSPLHF. Written as DNA, the CDR3 is TGTGCCAGTAGTACGGTGACAGGGCTTGGTTCACCCCTCCACTTT.

The chain combines TRBV24-1 with TRBJ2-7; 9 bases line up with TRBD1. This CDR3 spans 15 amino acids. The V and J ends lost 4 bases and 4 bases, in that order; junction bases with no gene match: 7. CDR1 is KGHDR and CDR2 is SFDVKD in the germline V gene. DNA of the CDR3: TGTGCCACCAGTGACGCAGCGGGACAGGGTTACGAGCAGTACTTC. Translation gives CATSDAAGQGYEQYF.

The chain joins TRBV6-5 to TRBJ1-2; D uncertain. The CDR3 has 12 residues. Germline CDR1 and CDR2: MNHEY and SVGAGI. The V and J ends lost 6 bases and 4 bases respectively, with 9 bases between them. The CDR3 loop reads CASRESAYGYTF. As DNA, the CDR3 is TGTGCCAGCAGGGAGTCGGCCTATGGCTACACCTTC.

The rearrangement uses TRBV10-1 and TRBJ1-2; tentative D call: TRBD1 (5 bases). V lost 6 bases and J lost 6, with 14 bases in between. This CDR3 contains 13 residues. From germline, CDR1 is WNHNN and CDR2 SYGVQD (reference sequence). The chain's CDR3 is CASRGAGFNGYTF. The CDR3 DNA sequence: TGCGCCAGCAGAGGGGCAGGGTTCAATGGCTACACCTTC.

The rearrangement links TRBV13 to TRBJ1-3; 9 bases line up with TRBD1. Germline V CDR1 and CDR2: PRHDT, FYEKMQ (reference sequence). This CDR3 contains 15 residues. V trimming: 5 bases; J trimming: 4 bases; junction bases outside the gene matches: 6. The CDR3 spells CASSRGTGNGNTIYF. In DNA, the CDR3 is TGTGCCAGCAGCCGCGGGACAGGGAACGGAAACACCATATATTTT.

The chain joins TRBV3-1 (or the pseudogene TRBV3-2) to TRBJ1-1; D is ambiguous. Trimming took off 0 bases at V and 1 base at J, with 9 bases between the two ends. Germline CDR1 and CDR2: LGHDT and YNNKEL (reference sequence). This CDR3 spans 15 amino acids. CDR3 loop: CASSQEGTGNTEAFF. The CDR3 DNA is TGTGCCAGCAGCCAAGAAGGTACGGGGAACACTGAAGCTTTCTTT.

V is TRBV28 and J is TRBJ2-7, with 7 bases fitting TRBD1. Germline loops: CDR1 MDHEN, CDR2 SYDVKM. There are 15 residues in the CDR3. Trimming cost V 4 bases and J 3 bases; bases outside gene matches: 9. The CDR3 here is CASSSPVGTVYEQYF. CDR3 DNA: TGTGCCAGCAGTTCCCCTGTGGGGACAGTCTACGAGCAGTACTTC.